What follows are 9 T cell receptor beta chains derived from one specimen sequenced in a study of cytomegalovirus exposure and HLA in healthy donors. In the PCR, 60 Vbeta and 13 Jbeta primers were used. Profiling relied on immunoSEQ multiplex PCR, and the TCRdb table lists in-frame clones only, not all of them. The table has about 120,000 clones, 80% seen once. Source material: PBMCs. The receptors here all came from a female donor in good health and CMV-seropositive.

CDR3 loop: CSVDLAGDTQYF. The CDR3 DNA reads as TGCAGCGTTGACCTAGCGGGAGATACGCAGTATTTT. V usage is TRBV29-1 and J usage is TRBJ2-3; TRBD2 agrees at 8 bases. The CDR3 covers 12 residues. Looked up from germline, CDR1 is SQVTM and CDR2 is ANQGSEA. V gave up 3 bases and J gave up 5 bases; unmatched junction bases: 1.

The V call is TRBV29-1, the J call TRBJ2-3, with D perhaps matching TRBD1 (5 bases). The CDR3 consists of 15 residues. The germline V gene has CDR1 SQVTM and CDR2 ANQGSEA. Trimming took off 1 base at V and 0 bases at J, with 11 bases between the two ends. The CDR3 here is CSVEGDSTSTDTQYF. The CDR3 DNA sequence: TGCAGCGTTGAAGGAGACAGTACTAGCACAGATACGCAGTATTTT.

This clone was counted a single time. The chain recombines TRBV10-2 with TRBJ2-2, with TRBD1 matching over 7 bases. The germline V gene has CDR1 WSHSY and CDR2 SAAADI. The length of the CDR3 is 15 residues. V was clipped by 4 bases and J by 8 bases; unmatched bases: 10. CDR3 protein: CASSADRSAAGELFF. The DNA of the CDR3 is TGCGCCAGCAGTGCGGACAGGTCGGCGGCGGGGGAGCTGTTTTTT.

This clone was counted a few times. The chain couples TRBV14 to TRBJ2-7; unclear D gene. Trimming pared 6 bases from V and 6 bases from J, leaving 15 bases between. The germline CDR1 and CDR2 sequences are SGHDN and FVKESK. The CDR3 loop spans 13 amino acids. In DNA form, the CDR3 reads TGTGCCAGCAGTCCGGGTCTATACCTCGAGCAGTACTTC. Encoded protein: CASSPGLYLEQYF.

The V call is TRBV28, the J call TRBJ2-3, with D tentatively TRBD2 (7 bases). Germline V gives CDR1 MDHEN, CDR2 SYDVKM. This CDR3 has 17 residues. The V end lost 5 bases, the J end lost 0 bases, and 18 bases lay between the germline ends. CDR3 amino acids: CASSPRGGDYSTDTQYF. In DNA form, the CDR3 reads TGTGCCAGCAGTCCCAGAGGGGGGGACTATAGCACAGATACGCAGTATTTT.

The V gene is TRBV7-9, the J gene TRBJ2-1; D might be TRBD2 (7 bases). The germline V and J ends were trimmed by 5 bases and 7 bases, with 18 bases remaining between them. The CDR3 runs 15 residues. Germline V CDR1 and CDR2: SEHNR, FQNEAQ (reference sequence). The CDR3 protein is CASSATRGGPNEQFF. Written as DNA, the CDR3 is TGTGCCAGCAGCGCTACGAGGGGGGGGCCAAATGAGCAGTTCTTC.

V gene TRBV14 combines with J gene TRBJ2-7; the D gene is possibly TRBD2 (5 bases). Germline values: CDR1 SGHDN, CDR2 FVKESK. The germline V and J ends were trimmed by 2 bases and 7 bases, with 12 bases remaining between them. This CDR3 is 13 amino acids long. CDR3 protein: CASSQLRSGEQYF. CDR3 DNA: TGTGCCAGCAGCCAACTGCGTTCGGGGGAGCAGTACTTC. The full variable domain, in which reference TRBV14 and TRBJ2-7 provide the parts outside the CDR3, is EAGVTQFPSHSVIEKGQTVTLRCDPISGHDNLYWYRRVMGKEIKFLLHFVKESKQDESGMPNNRFLAERTGGTYSTLKVQPAELEDSGVYFCASSQLRSGEQYFGPGTRLTVT.

The chain has TRBV2 and TRBJ2-7; 11 positions agree with TRBD1. V shed 7 bases and J 1 base; nucleotides not matched to a gene: 15. CDR1 and CDR2 from the germline V gene are SNHLY and FYNNEI. The CDR3 has 18 amino acids. The CDR3 loop reads CASTPGQGVQRTSYEQYF. The CDR3 nucleotides read TGTGCCAGCACACCGGGACAGGGGGTCCAACGGACGTCCTACGAGCAGTACTTC. The variable domain in full, with the rest retrieved from reference TRBV2 and TRBJ2-7, is EPEVTQTPSHQVTQMGQEVILRCVPISNHLYFYWYRQILGQKVEFLVSFYNNEISEKSEIFDDQFSVERPDGSNFTLKIRSTKLEDSAMYFCASTPGQGVQRTSYEQYFGPGTRLTVT.

The rearrangement joins TRBV9 to TRBJ1-1; 9 nucleotides align to TRBD1. Germline V gene lookup returns CDR1 SGDLS and CDR2 YYNGEE. CDR3 size: 18 residues. The trim removed 0 bases at V and 3 bases at J, leaving 12 bases unmatched. CDR3 sequence (DNA): TGTGCCAGCAGCGTAGTAGGGACAGGGACTAATGATTACACTGAAGCTTTCTTT. Protein sequence: CASSVVGTGTNDYTEAFF. Supplemented by reference TRBV9 and TRBJ1-1, the full variable domain reads DSGVTQTPKHLITATGQRVTLRCSPRSGDLSVYWYQQSLDQGLQFLIQYYNGEERAKGNILERFSAQQFPDLHSELNLSSLELGDSALYFCASSVVGTGTNDYTEAFFGQGTRLTVV.